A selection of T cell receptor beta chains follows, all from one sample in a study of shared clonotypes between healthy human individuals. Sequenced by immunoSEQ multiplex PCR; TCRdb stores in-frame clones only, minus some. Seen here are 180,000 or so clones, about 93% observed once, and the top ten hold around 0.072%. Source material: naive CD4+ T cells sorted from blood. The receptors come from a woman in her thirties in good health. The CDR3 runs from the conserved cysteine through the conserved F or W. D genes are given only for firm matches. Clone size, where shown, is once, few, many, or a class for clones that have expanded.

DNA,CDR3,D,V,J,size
TGTGCCAGTAGTATCCCCGGGACTAGCGGGACCTACGAGCAGTACTTC,CASSIPGTSGTYEQYF,TRBD2,TRBV19,TRBJ2-7,-
TGTGCCAGCAGTCACGGACAGGGGAGAGGAGTCACTGAAGCTTTCTTT,CASSHGQGRGVTEAFF,TRBD1,TRBV27,TRBJ1-1,once
TGTGCCAGTAACCACGGAGCGGGAAATAATCAGCCCCAGCATTTT,CASNHGAGNNQPQHF,-,TRBV28,TRBJ1-5,-
TGTGCCAGCAGCTCCTTGGCCAGGGGATCTGGGGCCAACGTCCTGACTTTC,CASSSLARGSGANVLTF,-,TRBV11-2,TRBJ2-6,-
TGTGCCAGCAGCCCCTACAGGGGCCAGTCCTACGAGCAGTACTTC,CASSPYRGQSYEQYF,TRBD1,TRBV14,TRBJ2-7,-
TGTGCCAGCAGTTTATCTGGACGACGGGCTGAAGCTTTCTTT,CASSLSGRRAEAFF,-,TRBV27,TRBJ1-1,-
TGTGCCATCAGTGAGGACGGACTAGCGGGAGTTGGGGCGGCCACAGATACGCAGTATTTT,CAISEDGLAGVGAATDTQYF,TRBD2,TRBV10-3,TRBJ2-3,-
TGTGCCAGCACCGCGGGACAGGGCTATCAGCCCCAGCATTTT,CASTAGQGYQPQHF,TRBD1,TRBV2,TRBJ1-5,-
TGTGCCAGCAGCCAAACCGGGACTAGCGGAGTCACCGGGGAGCTGTTTTTT,CASSQTGTSGVTGELFF,TRBD2,TRBV5-5,TRBJ2-2,-
TGTGCCAGCAGCTTTCTAGTGGGAGCGGTCACCGGGGAGCTGTTTTTT,CASSFLVGAVTGELFF,-,TRBV5-4,TRBJ2-2,-
TGTGCCACTTCCTTCGACGGAATTAGCAATCAGCCCCAGCATTTT,CATSFDGISNQPQHF,-,TRBV6-1,TRBJ1-5,once
TGTGCCAGCAGTTTTGAGGGGGCGTCGTACTTC,CASSFEGASYF,TRBD1,TRBV28,TRBJ2-7,-
TGTGCCAGCAGTTTATTCGTTGCAGGGGACCTTCCCAGAGCCCAGCATTTT,CASSLFVAGDLPRAQHF,-,TRBV28,TRBJ1-5,-
TGTGCCAGCAGTTCACAGATCGTCACGCAGTATTTT,CASSSQIVTQYF,-,TRBV2,TRBJ2-3,-
TGTGCCAGCAGCGTAGGCCTAGCGGCCCAAGAGACCCAGTACTTC,CASSVGLAAQETQYF,TRBD2,TRBV9,TRBJ2-5,-
TGTGCCAGCAGCCGGAACACTGAAACTTTCTTT,CASSRNTETFF,-,TRBV27,TRBJ1-1,few
TGTGCCAGCAGCCCCTCGAGGACGGCTGAAGCTTTCTTT,CASSPSRTAEAFF,-,TRBV9,TRBJ1-1,-
TGTGCCAGCAGACCCGGGACAGCTAATCAGCCCCAGCATTTT,CASRPGTANQPQHF,TRBD1,TRBV6-6,TRBJ1-5,-
TGTGCCAGCAGCTCTGGGGTGGGAGGCGCTGAAGCTTTCTTT,CASSSGVGGAEAFF,-,TRBV11-2,TRBJ1-1,-
TGCGCCAGCAGCCCAGGACAGACTACCTACGAGCAGTACTTC,CASSPGQTTYEQYF,-,TRBV5-1,TRBJ2-7,-
TGTGCCAGCAGATCGGGAGGAGGGGTCGAAGAGACCCAGTACTTC,CASRSGGGVEETQYF,TRBD2,TRBV28,TRBJ2-5,-
TGTGCCAGCAGTGCCCCCGGGACAGGGAGGAAGGGGTACGAGCAGTACTTC,CASSAPGTGRKGYEQYF,TRBD1,TRBV28,TRBJ2-7,-
TGTGCCATCAGCGCCCTAGCGGGAGAGGGCCACGAGCAGTACTTC,CAISALAGEGHEQYF,TRBD2,TRBV10-3,TRBJ2-7,-
TGTGCCAGCAGCTCCGACAGGGGTAGGAATCAGCCCCAGCATTTT,CASSSDRGRNQPQHF,TRBD1,TRBV5-6,TRBJ1-5,-
TGTGCCAGCAGCCCCGGGACAGGGGGCACTGAAGCTTTCTTT,CASSPGTGGTEAFF,TRBD1,TRBV7-3,TRBJ1-1,once
TGTGCCAGCAGCTTAGGGGACAGGGGTCGGGAGCAGTACTTC,CASSLGDRGREQYF,TRBD1,TRBV7-6,TRBJ2-7,-
TGTGCCAGCAGTGACAAGCGGGAGGGCCGGTACGAGCAGTACTTC,CASSDKREGRYEQYF,TRBD2,TRBV25-1,TRBJ2-7,-
TGTGCCAGCAGCTCCGGGACAGGCTTTATGGAATCCTACGAGCAGTACTTC,CASSSGTGFMESYEQYF,TRBD1,TRBV5-8,TRBJ2-7,-
TGTGCCAGCAGTGTCGCGGGGGGCGAGCAGTACTTC,CASSVAGGEQYF,TRBD2,TRBV6-1,TRBJ2-7,few
TGTGCCAGCAGGGGACACATGAACACTGAAGCTTTCTTT,CASRGHMNTEAFF,-,TRBV2,TRBJ1-1,-
TGTGCCAGCTCACCACAGGGGCCGGCTAATGAAAAACTGTTTTTT,CASSPQGPANEKLFF,-,TRBV18,TRBJ1-4,-
TGTGCCAGCAGCCGATTCAATGAGCAGTTCTTC,CASSRFNEQFF,-,TRBV14,TRBJ2-1,-
TGTGCCAGCGGAATCTCCTACGAGCAGTACTTC,CASGISYEQYF,-,TRBV2,TRBJ2-7,-
TGTGCCAGCAGCTCAGCGGGAGCCCTCTACGAGCAGTACTTC,CASSSAGALYEQYF,TRBD2,TRBV5-4,TRBJ2-7,-
TGTGCCAGCACCCCTGGTTCCTTTAGGGAGCAGTACTTC,CASTPGSFREQYF,-,TRBV28,TRBJ2-7,-
TGCAGCGTTGAATGGTTCAGTAACTATGGCTACACCTTC,CSVEWFSNYGYTF,-,TRBV29-1,TRBJ1-2,-
TGTGCCAGCAGACTTGGACAGGGGGCGCGTGAAAAACTGTTTTTT,CASRLGQGAREKLFF,TRBD1,TRBV7-9,TRBJ1-4,-
TGTGCCAGCAGCAGGGGGCCGACCTTTAGTAATACGCAGTATTTT,CASSRGPTFSNTQYF,TRBD1,TRBV25-1,TRBJ2-3,-
TGTGCCAGCAGCCCCTGGGGGAGACCCTTT,CASSPWGRPF,-,TRBV9,TRBJ1-1,-
TGCGCCAGCAGCTTGCCGGGAACAACCTTCTACGAGCAGTACTTC,CASSLPGTTFYEQYF,-,TRBV5-1,TRBJ2-7,-
TGTGCCAGCAGCGTATCAGGGAGTGGGGCCAACGTCCTGACTTTC,CASSVSGSGANVLTF,-,TRBV9,TRBJ2-6,-
TGTGCCAGCAGTTTAGAGGGGGCATCCTACGAGCAGTACTTC,CASSLEGASYEQYF,TRBD1,TRBV28,TRBJ2-7,-
TGTGCCAGCAGGGCGGGACTAGCGGGGGGAGGAGAGTACTTC,CASRAGLAGGGEYF,TRBD2,TRBV27,TRBJ2-5,-
TGTGCCAGCAGCTTGGATTCAGGGAGCTCCTACGAGCAGTACTTC,CASSLDSGSSYEQYF,-,TRBV5-4,TRBJ2-7,-
TGTGCCAGCACGTACTCTGGTGACACCATATATTTT,CASTYSGDTIYF,-,TRBV2,TRBJ1-3,-
TGTGCCAGCAGAAAAAGACTAGCGGTTTACAATGAGCAGTTCTTC,CASRKRLAVYNEQFF,TRBD2,TRBV28,TRBJ2-1,-
TGTGCCAGCTCACCACCGGAGGGTTCTGGCTACACCTTC,CASSPPEGSGYTF,-,TRBV18,TRBJ1-2,-
TGTGCCAGCAGCGTAGGTGGGACGGGCAATGAGCAGTTCTTC,CASSVGGTGNEQFF,-,TRBV9,TRBJ2-1,-
TGTGCCAGCAGTTACTCGATCAGGATCTCTGGAAACACCATATATTTT,CASSYSIRISGNTIYF,-,TRBV6-5,TRBJ1-3,-
TGCAGCGGAACAGGGTACTCGGAAGCTTTCTTT,CSGTGYSEAFF,-,TRBV29-1,TRBJ1-1,once
TGTGCCAGCAGCTTAGCGAGGGGGACCCAGTACTTC,CASSLARGTQYF,-,TRBV7-9,TRBJ2-5,-
TGTGCCAGCAGTGAAGATAAGGGACTACTACTCTACGAGCAGTACTTC,CASSEDKGLLLYEQYF,TRBD2,TRBV6-1,TRBJ2-7,once
TGTGCCAGCCGGGACAGCCCGAATAATTCACCCCTCCACTTT,CASRDSPNNSPLHF,TRBD1,TRBV2,TRBJ1-6,-
TGTGCCAGCACCCCCAGGGGCCTTCCTTACGAGCAGTACTTC,CASTPRGLPYEQYF,-,TRBV5-6,TRBJ2-7,-
TGTGCCAGCTCACGGGACAGGGACACTGAAGCTTTCTTT,CASSRDRDTEAFF,TRBD1,TRBV18,TRBJ1-1,-